The rows below give T cell receptor beta chains drawn from one sample of a study of control samples from healthy donors and cancer patients. Only in-frame clones appear in the TCRdb table, and some are missing; sequencing was by immunoSEQ multiplex PCR. The sample consists of about 100,000 clones, roughly 87% of them appearing once. Sequencing input: blood. The receptors come from a woman between 45 and 60 years old in good health. Both conserved end residues are part of each CDR3. The D gene is left open where the match is weak. A row's size may be missing; if present it is once, few, many or a size class.

cdr3_aa cdr3_nt d_call v_call clone_size j_call
CASSPRQSTDTQYF TGTGCCAGCAGCCCCCGACAAAGCACAGATACGCAGTATTTT NA TRBV27 NA TRBJ2-3
CASSYSPSGNTGELFF TGTGCCAGCAGTTACTCTCCTAGCGGCAACACCGGGGAGCTGTTTTTT TRBD2 TRBV6-5 NA TRBJ2-2
CASSLIEYTEAFF TGTGCCAGCAGCTTAATCGAATACACTGAAGCTTTCTTT NA TRBV7-3 NA TRBJ1-1
CASMRQGTGNQPQHF TGTGCCTCCATGAGACAGGGTACGGGCAATCAGCCCCAGCATTTT TRBD1 TRBV6-5 NA TRBJ1-5
CASSPRDPANYGYTF TGTGCCAGCAGCCCTAGGGATCCGGCTAACTATGGCTACACCTTC NA TRBV28 few TRBJ1-2
CASSPQAGGRYEQYF TGTGCCAGCAGCCCACAGGCGGGGGGGCGGTACGAGCAGTACTTC TRBD2 TRBV6-2/TRBV6-3 once TRBJ2-7
CATSGGLRQPQHF TGTGCCACCAGTGGGGGGCTTCGACAGCCCCAGCATTTT NA TRBV24-1 NA TRBJ1-5
CASRRSEAFF TGTGCCAGCAGGCGATCTGAAGCTTTCTTT NA TRBV6-5 NA TRBJ1-1
CASSFGELYTDTQYF TGTGCCAGCAGCTTCGGAGAACTTTACACAGATACGCAGTATTTT NA TRBV5-6 NA TRBJ2-3
CATSDFSRESADTQYF TGTGCCACCAGTGATTTTTCCAGGGAGAGCGCAGATACGCAGTATTTT NA TRBV24-1 NA TRBJ2-3
CASGLDYRGGNQPQHF TGTGCTAGTGGTTTGGATTACCGCGGCGGGAATCAGCCCCAGCATTTT NA TRBV12-5 NA TRBJ1-5
CASSYGISTRAEAFF TGTGCCAGCAGTTACGGAATTAGCACTCGAGCCGAAGCTTTCTTT NA TRBV6-2/TRBV6-3 NA TRBJ1-1
CATSDSGTGGFRDTQYF TGTGCCACCAGTGATTCCGGGACAGGGGGCTTCAGAGATACGCAGTATTTT TRBD1 TRBV24-1 NA TRBJ2-3
CASSRVSGIGDEQFF TGTGCCAGCAGTAGGGTTAGCGGGATCGGGGATGAGCAGTTCTTC TRBD2 TRBV27 NA TRBJ2-1
CASNRQRNTEAFF TGTGCCAGCAATCGACAGAGGAACACTGAAGCTTTCTTT NA TRBV6-5 NA TRBJ1-1
CASSYRDTDTQYF TGTGCCAGCAGTTATCGTGACACAGATACGCAGTATTTT NA TRBV6-4 NA TRBJ2-3
CASSYGGTQGYTF TGCGCCAGCAGCTACGGCGGGACTCAAGGCTACACCTTC NA TRBV5-1 NA TRBJ1-2
CASSESGTKTDTQYF TGCGCCAGCAGTGAATCCGGGACTAAGACAGATACGCAGTATTTT TRBD2 TRBV10-2 once TRBJ2-3
CAWSVPWAGVQPQHF TGTGCCTGGAGTGTACCGTGGGCAGGGGTCCAGCCCCAGCATTTT NA TRBV30 NA TRBJ1-5
CASSFPEGWYTGELFF TGTGCCAGCAGCTTCCCCGAGGGTTGGTACACCGGGGAGCTGTTTTTT NA TRBV7-9 NA TRBJ2-2
CASSPGQSSTDTQYF TGTGCCAGCAGCCCGGGACAGTCGAGCACAGATACGCAGTATTTT TRBD1 TRBV5-4 NA TRBJ2-3
CASSIGTGGDEQFF TGTGCCAGTAGTATAGGGACAGGGGGCGATGAGCAGTTCTTC TRBD1 TRBV19 NA TRBJ2-1
CASSYSNRGRVDTQYF TGTGCCAGCAGTTACTCGAATAGGGGGCGCGTAGATACGCAGTATTTT TRBD1 TRBV6-5 NA TRBJ2-3
CASSVSSWTSGRRDEQFF TGTGCCAGCAGCGTCTCGAGTTGGACTAGCGGGAGACGTGATGAGCAGTTCTTC TRBD2 TRBV9 NA TRBJ2-1
CASSLLSPGGNEQFF TGCGCCAGCAGCTTGCTTTCTCCGGGGGGGAATGAGCAGTTCTTC TRBD2 TRBV5-1 NA TRBJ2-1
CASSAPFTDTQYF TGTGCCAGCAGTGCCCCTTTCACAGATACGCAGTATTTT NA TRBV2 NA TRBJ2-3
CASSIHQGTDTQYF TGTGCCAGTAGTATCCACCAGGGCACAGATACGCAGTATTTT NA TRBV19 NA TRBJ2-3
CASSLGGTGTPYGYTF TGTGCCAGCAGCTTAGGGGGGACAGGGACACCCTATGGCTACACCTTC TRBD1 TRBV7-9 NA TRBJ1-2
CSVELLGGSTEAFF TGCAGCGTGGAACTCCTGGGAGGGAGCACTGAAGCTTTCTTT NA TRBV29-1 NA TRBJ1-1
CATSEGTGAGANVLTF TGTGCCACCAGTGAGGGGACAGGGGCTGGGGCCAACGTCCTGACTTTC TRBD1 TRBV24-1 NA TRBJ2-6
CASSQDMGAGTDTQYF TGTGCCAGCAGCCAAGATATGGGGGCTGGGACAGATACGCAGTATTTT NA TRBV3-1/TRBV3-2 NA TRBJ2-3
CASSQQGAGGYTF TGTGCCAGCAGCCAACAGGGGGCTGGGGGCTACACCTTC TRBD1 TRBV7-3 few TRBJ1-2
CASSQRLAGGDEQFF TGTGCCAGCAGCCAAAGACTAGCGGGAGGCGATGAGCAGTTCTTC TRBD2 TRBV14 NA TRBJ2-1
CASSLASGQGREAFF TGTGCCAGCAGCTTAGCCTCGGGACAGGGCCGAGAAGCTTTCTTT TRBD1 TRBV11-2 NA TRBJ1-1
CASSRGAGTGGEYGYTF TGTGCCAGTAGTAGAGGGGCAGGAACAGGGGGCGAGTATGGCTACACCTTC TRBD1 TRBV19 NA TRBJ1-2
CASSSPDSKETQYF TGTGCCAGCAGCTCCCCGGACAGTAAAGAGACCCAGTACTTC NA TRBV7-3 once TRBJ2-5
CASSLVSFGGGGADTQYF TGCGCCAGCAGCTTGGTCAGTTTCGGGGGAGGGGGCGCAGATACGCAGTATTTT NA TRBV5-1 NA TRBJ2-3
CASLIQGRGEQFF TGCGCCAGTTTAATACAGGGTCGGGGTGAGCAGTTCTTC NA TRBV10-1 NA TRBJ2-1
CASSFNRPGTRNYGYTF TGTGCCAGCAGCTTCAACCGTCCCGGGACAAGGAACTATGGCTACACCTTC NA TRBV5-6 NA TRBJ1-2
CASSQDYTIGRELFF TGTGCCAGCAGCCAAGATTACACCATCGGCAGGGAGCTGTTTTTT NA TRBV3-1/TRBV3-2 NA TRBJ2-2
CASKRLAGNEQFF TGTGCCAGCAAAAGACTAGCGGGCAATGAGCAGTTCTTC TRBD2 TRBV5-6 NA TRBJ2-1